These 13 T cell receptor beta chains were all obtained from the same sample, sequenced in a study of T-cell reconstitution after alpha-beta-depleted transplantation in children. A TCRbeta library incorporating unique molecular identifiers was prepared. One entry per CDR3 protein, called by TCRdb with MiXCR from the PCR reads. The sample lists about 870,000 distinct CDR3 sequences, roughly 15% occurring once. Material: PBMCs, mostly from graft donor cells, obtained 360 days after TCRalphabeta/CD19-depleted stem cell transplant. These receptors were taken from a male patient between 10 and 17 years old who had a stem cell transplant for acute lymphoblastic leukemia, so the T cells may come from the graft donor.

This clonotype was detected once. This chain connects TRBV19 to TRBJ2-1, with D possibly TRBD1 on 5 matching bases. V lost 6 bases and J lost 0, with 12 bases in between. CDR1 LNHDA and CDR2 SQIVND come from the germline V gene (reference sequence). The CDR3 extends over 15 amino acids. In nucleotides, the CDR3 is TGTGCCAGTAGCCACTACAGGAGCTCCTACAATGAGCAGTTCTTC. It is translated as CASSHYRSSYNEQFF.

This clonotype was detected only a few times. The rearrangement links TRBV3-1 to TRBJ2-1; 11 nucleotides match TRBD2. This CDR3 contains 18 residues. V was clipped by 1 base and J by 0 bases; unmatched bases: 5. Per the germline V gene, CDR1 is LGHDT and CDR2 is YNNKEL (reference sequence). CDR3: CASSQGLAGMSSYNEQFF. CDR3 DNA: TGTGCCAGCAGCCAAGGACTAGCGGGAATGAGCTCCTACAATGAGCAGTTCTTC.

This clonotype was observed a handful of times. The chain uses TRBV7-3 and TRBJ2-2; possibly TRBD2 for D (6 bases). This CDR3 has 17 amino acids. Germline V gene lookup returns CDR1 SGHTA and CDR2 FQGTGA. V lost 3 bases and J 6 bases, leaving 20 bases between the germline ends. In nucleotides, the CDR3 is TGTGCCAGCAGCTTCTTGTTCGGGAGAGGGGCCCCCGGGGAGCTGTTTTTT. As protein: CASSFLFGRGAPGELFF.

This clonotype has a handful of counts. The chain is built from TRBV5-5 and TRBJ2-1, with 9 bases identical to TRBD2. Germline CDR1 is SGHKS and CDR2 is YYEKEE (reference sequence). The CDR3 length is 15 residues. The V gene end was trimmed by 4 bases and the J gene end by 4 bases; junction bases not matched to a gene: 6. CDR3 bases: TGTGCCAGCAGCGTCCTAGCGGGGCAATACAATGAGCAGTTCTTC. Translation gives CASSVLAGQYNEQFF.

V usage is TRBV29-1 and J usage is TRBJ2-1; 12 nucleotides match TRBD1. This CDR3 has 16 amino acids. V was pared by 0 bases and J by 7 bases, with 7 bases of the junction left unmatched. The V gene's germline CDR1 is SQVTM and CDR2 ANQGSEA. CDR3 bases: TGCAGCGTTGAAGAGGGCGGGACAGGGGGCTGGAATGAGCAGTTCTTC. Its translation is CSVEEGGTGGWNEQFF.

A single count supports this clonotype. The rearrangement joins TRBV20-1 to TRBJ2-7; a possible D gene is TRBD2 (6 bases). The CDR3 spans 14 residues. In germline, CDR1 is DFQATT, CDR2 SNEGSKA (reference sequence). Trimming pared 3 bases from V and 2 bases from J, leaving 14 bases between. Written as DNA, the CDR3 is TGCAGTGCTAGGGGGGGAGAAAGGCCCTACGAGCAGTACTTC. Protein product: CSARGGERPYEQYF.

The sample holds many counts of this clonotype. The rearrangement uses TRBV29-1 and TRBJ2-7; perhaps TRBD1 as D (5 bases). The CDR3 loop spans 15 amino acids. Trimming left V 4 bases short and J 1 base short, with 17 bases between. The germline V gene encodes CDR1 SQVTM and CDR2 ANQGSEA. This CDR3 is CSVGLPQGLSYEQYF. CDR3 nucleotide sequence: TGCAGCGTTGGCCTGCCGCAGGGATTATCCTACGAGCAGTACTTC.

This clonotype was recorded many times. The chain uses TRBV5-1 and TRBJ2-7; tentative D call: TRBD1 (6 bases). CDR3 length: 15 amino acids. V lost 0 bases, J lost 3 bases, and 13 bases lay in between. Per germline, CDR1 SGHRS and CDR2 YFSETQ. The CDR3 loop reads CASSLEGGPSYEQYF. The CDR3 DNA sequence: TGCGCCAGCAGCTTGGAAGGGGGACCCAGCTACGAGCAGTACTTC.

The table lists this clonotype with many counts. The chain recombines TRBV5-1 with TRBJ2-3; 8 nucleotides agree with TRBD2. The CDR3 contains 14 residues. Trimming at V came to 5 bases and at J to 4 bases, leaving 6 bases not matched to a gene. Per the germline V gene, CDR1 is SGHRS and CDR2 is YFSETQ. The CDR3 loop reads CASSPREGSDTQYF. For the CDR3, the DNA is TGCGCCAGCAGTCCTCGGGAGGGGTCAGATACGCAGTATTTT.

This clonotype was found a few times. This rearrangement joins TRBV7-9 to TRBJ2-7; D perhaps matches TRBD2 (6 bases). The V end was cut by 5 bases, the J end by 3 bases, with 17 bases between. Germline values: CDR1 SEHNR, CDR2 FQNEAQ (reference sequence). This CDR3 contains 15 residues. The CDR3 here is CASSPSGLALYEQYF. The CDR3 DNA sequence: TGTGCCAGCAGCCCCTCGGGGCTAGCGCTCTACGAGCAGTACTTC. The full variable domain, rest sourced from reference TRBV7-9 and TRBJ2-7, is DTGVSQNPRHKITKRGQNVTFRCDPISEHNRLYWYRQTLGQGPEFLTYFQNEAQLEKSRLLSDRFSAERPKGSFSTLEIQRTEQGDSAMYLCASSPSGLALYEQYFGPGTRLTVT.

V is TRBV24-1 and J is TRBJ2-1, with 10 nucleotides matching TRBD2. The V segment lost 0 bases and the J segment 9 bases; nucleotides outside the gene matches: 4. Germline V gene data show CDR1 as KGHDR and CDR2 as SFDVKD. CDR3 size: 15 residues. The CDR3: CATSDLLSGRREQFF. The CDR3 DNA reads TGTGCCACCAGTGATTTGCTTAGCGGGAGGCGTGAGCAGTTCTTC.

The rearrangement uses TRBV9 and TRBJ2-5; D is tentatively TRBD1 or TRBD2 (5 bases each). Germline-derived CDR1 and CDR2 are SGDLS and YYNGEE. V was cut by 2 bases and J by 7 bases, with 9 bases left in between. This CDR3 spans 12 amino acids. The CDR3 spells CASSVLGGTQYF. In DNA form, the CDR3 reads TGTGCCAGCAGCGTTCTTGGGGGGACCCAGTACTTC. Together with reference TRBV9 and TRBJ2-5, the CDR3 gives the full variable domain: DSGVTQTPKHLITATGQRVTLRCSPRSGDLSVYWYQQSLDQGLQFLIQYYNGEERAKGNILERFSAQQFPDLHSELNLSSLELGDSALYFCASSVLGGTQYFGPGTRLLVL.

Only a few counts were recorded for this clonotype. V and J are TRBV12-5 and TRBJ2-5, with D tentatively TRBD2 (6 bases). CDR3 length equals 16 residues. Trimming took 5 bases from V and 2 from J, leaving 18 bases between them. Germline CDR1 reads LGHNT; CDR2 reads FRNRAP. CDR3 nucleotides: TGTGCTAGTGGTCTGGGTCGGGAGCCGGAGCAAGAGACCCAGTACTTC. This gives the protein CASGLGREPEQETQYF. Supplemented by reference TRBV12-5 and TRBJ2-5, the full variable domain reads DARVTQTPRHKVTEMGQEVTMRCQPILGHNTVFWYRQTMMQGLELLAYFRNRAPLDDSGMPKDRFSAEMPDATLATLKIQPSEPRDSAVYFCASGLGREPEQETQYFGPGTRLLVL.